This passage covers 30 T cell receptor beta chains from one sample sequenced in a study of OX40 agonist ivuxolimab in advanced cancers. Libraries were constructed by the immunoSEQ multiplex PCR assay. What TCRdb holds here is the immuneACCESS table cut down to in-frame rearrangements. Part of the clones is not present; checked against another copy, under half of the missing clones reflect an unresolved V gene, and the others are unexplained. The sample profile shows 75,000 to 100,000 clones; around 80% of them were found once. Around 5% of the sample is held by the ten biggest clonotypes. The sample consisted of CD4+ or CD8+ T cells sorted from blood, taken in a trial of the OX40 agonist ivuxolimab. The receptors stem from an adult with an advanced solid tumor such as melanoma, head and neck, liver or kidney cancer.

The chain uses TRBV5-1 and TRBJ2-5; 8 bases are a match to TRBD1. CDR1 is SGHRS, CDR2 YFSETQ, per germline. The V segment lost 2 bases and the J segment 5 bases; nucleotides outside the gene matches: 5. This CDR3 region has 14 residues. The CDR3 region is CASSLTGGRETQYF. CDR3 coding DNA: TGCGCCAGCAGCTTAACAGGGGGGCGGGAGACCCAGTACTTC.

The V call is TRBV10-3, the J call TRBJ2-6; 11 bases match TRBD1. Trimming removed 0 bases from V and 2 bases from J; junction bases left unmatched: 6. This CDR3 is built from 19 residues. Germline V gene data show CDR1 as ENHRY and CDR2 as SYGVKD. The CDR3 here is CAISESGQGGSAGANVLTF. CDR3 DNA sequence: TGTGCCATCAGTGAGTCGGGACAGGGGGGGTCTGCTGGGGCCAACGTCCTGACTTTC.

A few counts support this clone. The chain couples TRBV27 to TRBJ1-1, with D maybe TRBD1 (6 bases). The germline V gene encodes CDR1 MNHEY and CDR2 SMNVEV (reference sequence). V lost 2 bases and J lost 4, with 17 bases in between. The CDR3 contains 16 residues. CDR3 sequence reads: CASSLLITGGGTEAFF. CDR3 bases: TGTGCCAGCAGTTTACTTATCACCGGGGGCGGCACTGAAGCTTTCTTT.

The chain combines TRBV15 with TRBJ1-1, with 7 bases identical to TRBD1. V dropped 3 bases and J dropped 6; count of bases not matched to a gene: 7. Germline-derived CDR1 and CDR2 are LNHNV and YYDKDF (reference sequence). CDR3 length: 14 residues. DNA for the CDR3: TGTGCCACCAGCAGCTCGGGGACAGCCTCTGAAGCTTTCTTT. Protein: CATSSSGTASEAFF.

The chain combines TRBV19 with TRBJ1-3; D ambiguous. With 3 bases removed from V and 0 bases from J, the gap between germline ends came to 12 bases. The V gene's germline CDR1 is LNHDA and CDR2 SQIVND (reference sequence). This CDR3 is built from 16 residues. CDR3: CASSIQWRNSGNTIYF. DNA of the CDR3: TGTGCCAGTAGTATCCAGTGGCGGAACTCTGGAAACACCATATATTTT.

A single count supports this clone. The chain employs TRBV15 and TRBJ1-4; TRBD1 might be the D (6 bases). This CDR3 is 16 amino acids long. The germline V and J ends were trimmed by 0 bases and 8 bases, with 16 bases remaining between them. Looked up from germline, CDR1 is LNHNV and CDR2 is YYDKDF (reference sequence). As DNA, the CDR3 is TGTGCCACCAGCAGAGATTCGGGTAAAGGGGGGGAAAAACTGTTTTTT. It codes for CATSRDSGKGGEKLFF.

The chain couples TRBV30 to TRBJ1-2, with D possibly being TRBD1 (6 bases). V was pared by 4 bases and J by 4 bases, with 13 bases between. This CDR3 region has 13 residues. Germline lookup yields CDR1 GTSNPN and CDR2 SVGIG (reference sequence). The CDR3 here is CAWTEQGSYGYTF. The CDR3 DNA reads as TGTGCCTGGACCGAACAGGGCTCCTATGGCTACACCTTC.

The CDR3 sequence is CASTEGWDGGGTQYF. The CDR3 bases are TGTGCCAGCACCGAGGGCTGGGACGGCGGGGGTACGCAGTATTTT. The chain recombines TRBV5-4 with TRBJ2-3, with 7 positions matching TRBD2. The CDR3 is 15 residues long. V dropped 6 bases and J dropped 8; count of bases not matched to a gene: 15. Looked up from germline, CDR1 is SGHNT and CDR2 is YYREEE (reference sequence).

This chain uses TRBV5-1 with TRBJ2-2; 8 bases are a match to TRBD2. The germline CDR1 and CDR2 sequences are SGHRS and YFSETQ. After removal of 2 bases from V and 5 bases from J, the junction contained 5 bases not matched to a gene. The CDR3 totals 15 residues. CDR3 in amino acids: CASSFGTSSTGELFF. The CDR3 region has the DNA TGCGCCAGCAGCTTCGGGACTAGTAGTACCGGGGAGCTGTTTTTT.

The rearrangement links TRBV10-3 to TRBJ1-6, with D perhaps matching TRBD1 (5 bases). CDR3 length equals 13 residues. The germline gives CDR1 ENHRY, CDR2 SYGVKD. V lost 10 bases and J 8 bases, leaving 15 bases between the germline ends. DNA for the CDR3: TGTGCCACCCTTCAGACAGAATATTCACCCCTCCACTTT. Protein sequence: CATLQTEYSPLHF.

This clone was detected once. The rearrangement uses TRBV5-6 and TRBJ1-2; D might be TRBD1 (5 bases). Germline lookup yields CDR1 SGHDT and CDR2 YYEEEE. There are 15 residues in the CDR3. V gave up 2 bases and J gave up 1 base, with 12 bases separating them. The CDR3 bases are TGTGCCAGCAGCTTTTTTGGGGGTGGTAACTATGGCTACACCTTC. It translates to CASSFFGGGNYGYTF.

The chain combines TRBV5-1 with TRBJ2-1; no firm D call. This CDR3 is 11 amino acids long. Between the trimmed V and J ends, which lost 3 bases and 7 bases, there was a span of 5 bases. Germline-derived CDR1 and CDR2 are SGHRS and YFSETQ. The CDR3 sequence is CASSYTNEQFF. Written as DNA, the CDR3 is TGCGCCAGCAGCTACACGAATGAGCAGTTCTTC.

The rearrangement uses TRBV29-1 and TRBJ1-2, with TRBD1 identical over 10 bases. Germline values: CDR1 SQVTM, CDR2 ANQGSEA. The CDR3 extends over 14 amino acids. The V and J ends lost 8 bases and 0 bases, in that order; junction bases with no gene match: 6. For the CDR3, the DNA is TGCAGCTTCCAAGGGACAGGGGCTAACTATGGCTACACCTTC. This translates into CSFQGTGANYGYTF.

The chain recombines TRBV5-1 with TRBJ2-5; weak D call: TRBD2 (7 bases). CDR1 SGHRS and CDR2 YFSETQ come from the germline V gene. With 2 bases removed from V and 6 bases from J, the gap between germline ends came to 17 bases. The CDR3 runs to 15 residues. CDR3 region: CASSLEGGPVKTQYF. As DNA, the CDR3 is TGCGCCAGCAGCTTAGAGGGGGGGCCTGTTAAGACCCAGTACTTC. The full variable domain, rest sourced from reference TRBV5-1 and TRBJ2-5, is KAGVTQTPRYLIKTRGQQVTLSCSPISGHRSVSWYQQTPGQGLQFLFEYFSETQRNKGNFPGRFSGRQFSNSRSEMNVSTLELGDSALYLCASSLEGGPVKTQYFGPGTRLLVL.

This chain joins TRBV13 and TRBJ1-2; D not certain. Germline CDR1 is PRHDT and CDR2 is FYEKMQ (reference sequence). The V gene lost 1 base and the J gene lost 6 bases, with 15 bases spanning the gap. This CDR3 has 15 residues. CDR3 in amino acids: CASSLDRDSRDGYTF. For the CDR3, the DNA is TGTGCCAGCAGCTTAGATCGGGATTCACGGGATGGCTACACCTTC.

J is TRBJ2-6 and V is TRBV12-5; D unresolved. This CDR3 contains 22 residues. V dropped 2 bases and J dropped 1 base, with 27 bases sitting between them. From germline, CDR1 is LGHNT and CDR2 FRNRAP. The CDR3 protein is CASGLIPLRFGDVPSGANVLTF. CDR3 DNA sequence: TGTGCTAGTGGTTTGATCCCCTTGCGTTTTGGAGACGTCCCTTCTGGGGCCAACGTCCTGACTTTC.

The chain is built from TRBV19 and TRBJ2-2; 8 nucleotides agree with TRBD1. Trimming at V came to 5 bases and at J to 6 bases, leaving 2 bases not matched to a gene. This CDR3 comprises 13 residues. The germline V gene encodes CDR1 LNHDA and CDR2 SQIVND (reference sequence). The CDR3 bases are TGTGCCAGTAGTCCGGACAGGGCCGGGGAGCTGTTTTTT. Amino acids: CASSPDRAGELFF.

The gene calls are TRBV7-9 and TRBJ2-6; tentative D call: TRBD1 (6 bases). This CDR3 contains 16 residues. V lost 3 bases and J lost 0, with 9 bases in between. The V gene's germline CDR1 is SEHNR and CDR2 FQNEAQ (reference sequence). The chain's CDR3 is CASSLTGPSGANVLTF. The CDR3 coding sequence is TGTGCCAGCAGCTTGACAGGTCCCTCTGGGGCCAACGTCCTGACTTTC.

The gene calls are TRBV5-3 and TRBJ2-7, with D possibly called TRBD1 or TRBD2 (8 bases each). TRBV5-3 is an ORF for which the function is uncertain. V lost 9 bases to trimming and J lost 0 bases, with 19 bases between them. The CDR3 sequence is 15 residues long. CDR3 protein: CAIPAGGQASYEQYF. For the CDR3, the DNA is TGTGCCATACCTGCGGGGGGACAGGCCTCCTACGAGCAGTACTTC.

The chain is built from TRBV14 and TRBJ2-2; 7 bases agree with TRBD1. With 6 bases clipped from V and 0 bases from J, the junction kept 4 bases outside the gene matches. Germline assignment: CDR1 SGHDN and CDR2 FVKESK. The CDR3 consists of 15 residues. The CDR3 region has the DNA TGTGCCAGCAGTCCCGGGACAGCGAACACCGGGGAGCTGTTTTTT. Translation gives CASSPGTANTGELFF.

This clone came up once. The V and J genes are TRBV5-4 and TRBJ2-3, with TRBD2 identical over 8 bases. V was clipped by 4 bases and J by 0 bases; unmatched bases: 10. This CDR3 region has 17 residues. CDR1 is SGHNT, CDR2 YYREEE, per germline (reference sequence). CDR3 DNA sequence: TGTGCCAGCAGCCTTGGAGGGCGGGGGGTCAGCACAGATACGCAGTATTTT. This sequence encodes CASSLGGRGVSTDTQYF.

The V call is TRBV5-1, the J call TRBJ1-1; the D gene is possibly TRBD1 (6 bases). The CDR3 consists of 15 residues. Germline V gene lookup returns CDR1 SGHRS and CDR2 YFSETQ. Trimming stripped 3 bases from V and 1 base from J, with 13 bases between. The CDR3 sequence is CASSWVQGQNTEAFF. The CDR3 DNA reads TGCGCCAGCAGCTGGGTCCAGGGACAGAACACTGAAGCTTTCTTT.

J is TRBJ2-2 and V is TRBV7-2; 7 bases match TRBD2. The ends lost 9 bases at V and 3 bases at J; junction bases unmatched: 10. CDR3 length: 15 amino acids. Per germline, CDR1 SGHTA and CDR2 FQGNSA. The CDR3 spells CASAGRGLDTGELFF. DNA of the CDR3: TGTGCCAGTGCCGGGCGGGGGTTGGACACCGGGGAGCTGTTTTTT.

The chain recombines TRBV4-3 with TRBJ1-2; no firm D call. The ends were cut back, 1 base at V and 8 bases at J, with 14 bases in the middle. The CDR3 runs 14 residues. CDR1 and CDR2 from the germline V gene are LGHNA and YSLEER. The CDR3 nucleotides are TGCGCCAGCAGCCAAGGGGATGCCTCTGGCGGCTACACCTTC. It yields the protein CASSQGDASGGYTF.

The chain links TRBV9 to TRBJ2-3; D unresolved. V dropped 0 bases and J dropped 6 bases, with 14 bases sitting between them. This CDR3 spans 15 amino acids. Germline lookup yields CDR1 SGDLS and CDR2 YYNGEE. DNA for the CDR3: TGTGCCAGCAGCGTAGTCCCCCAGAACACTGATACGCAGTATTTT. Amino acids: CASSVVPQNTDTQYF.

This clone was counted a single time. The chain couples TRBV25-1 to TRBJ2-2; D is unclear. In germline, CDR1 is MGHDK, CDR2 SYGVNS. Trimming took 5 bases from V and 0 from J, leaving 4 bases between them. This CDR3 contains 13 residues. The CDR3 sequence: CASSFPNTGELFF. The CDR3 DNA reads TGTGCCAGCAGTTTCCCGAACACCGGGGAGCTGTTTTTT.

CDR3 residues: CASRPGANSGNTIYF. For the CDR3, the DNA is TGTGCCAGCAGACCGGGGGCGAACTCTGGAAACACCATATATTTT. This chain uses TRBV6-4 with TRBJ1-3; TRBD1 is a possible D gene (6 bases). This CDR3 spans 15 amino acids. The V gene lost 6 bases and the J gene lost 0 bases, with 12 bases spanning the gap. CDR1 MRHNA and CDR2 SNTAGT come from the germline V gene.

Only a few counts were recorded for this clone. One junction end does not reproduce the germline sequence, and a read error may be involved. The V call is TRBV19, the J call TRBJ2-7, with 7 bases that match TRBD1. Per germline, CDR1 LNHDA and CDR2 SQIVND (reference sequence). The CDR3 is 11 amino acids. This CDR3 is CASSTGDEQYF. The CDR3 nucleotides are TGTGCCAGCAGTACAGGGGACGAGCAGTACTTC.

The gene calls are TRBV27 and TRBJ2-5, with a weak D call TRBD2 (5 bases). Germline CDR1 is MNHEY and CDR2 is SMNVEV (reference sequence). The CDR3 is 17 amino acids. Trimming removed 5 bases from V and 2 bases from J, with 21 bases in between. CDR3 region: CASSLLPSGVGQETQYF. CDR3 sequence (DNA): TGTGCCAGCAGTCTCCTCCCCAGCGGAGTTGGGCAAGAGACCCAGTACTTC.

The rearrangement uses TRBV2 and TRBJ2-7, with TRBD1 matching 9 bases. Germline CDR1 SNHLY, CDR2 FYNNEI. The CDR3 loop spans 13 amino acids. The ends lost 8 bases at V and 5 bases at J; junction bases unmatched: 7. The CDR3 nucleotides read TGTGCCAGCGGAGGGACAGGGTGGAACGAGCAGTACTTC. Its protein is CASGGTGWNEQYF.